Listed here are 19 T cell receptor beta chains from one sample, sequenced in a study of CD8 T cells in Susac syndrome. The RNA input was about 0.5 to 1 ug, and it was reverse transcribed with random hexamers. One entry per CDR3 protein, called by TCRdb with MiXCR from the immunoSEQ multiplex PCR reads. The sample has around 120,000 distinct CDR3 sequences, around 92% seen once; the top ten hold about 0.09%. What was sequenced was CD4+ T cells from PBMCs. The origin of the receptors is a human donor with multiple sclerosis.

V is TRBV7-6 and J is TRBJ2-6; 10 bases are shared with TRBD2. V lost 1 base to trimming and J lost 2 bases; unmatched junction nucleotides: 5. The V gene's germline CDR1 is SGHVS and CDR2 FNYEAQ. The CDR3 consists of 18 residues. CDR3 in amino acids: CASSLEVAGGAGANVLTF. The CDR3, as DNA: TGTGCCAGCAGCTTAGAGGTAGCGGGGGGAGCTGGGGCCAACGTCCTGACTTTC.

The chain couples TRBV4-1 to TRBJ2-2; TRBD2 matches at 10 bases. V lost 8 bases and J lost 0; bases outside the gene matches: 15. Germline CDR1 is MGHRA and CDR2 is YSYEKL. The CDR3 covers 19 residues. The CDR3 sequence is CASARGLPGLATNTGELFF. The CDR3 DNA is TGCGCCAGCGCGAGGGGGCTCCCGGGACTAGCGACGAACACCGGGGAGCTGTTTTTT.

J is TRBJ1-3 and V is TRBV9; a possible D gene is TRBD1 (5 bases). V lost 4 bases to trimming and J lost 0 bases, with 17 bases between them. The CDR3 contains 17 residues. Germline CDR1 is SGDLS and CDR2 is YYNGEE. CDR3 sequence: CASSTYSGTLSGNTIYF. As DNA, the CDR3 is TGTGCCAGCAGCACCTACTCCGGGACCCTCTCTGGAAACACCATATATTTT.

The chain links TRBV4-1 to TRBJ2-7; D unresolved. V lost 1 base and J lost 2, with 15 bases in between. This CDR3 is 16 amino acids long. Germline V gives CDR1 MGHRA, CDR2 YSYEKL. The chain's CDR3 is CASSQASAVPTYEQYF. CDR3 sequence (DNA): TGCGCCAGCAGCCAAGCCTCAGCAGTACCTACCTACGAGCAGTACTTC.

In regard to this clonotype: One end of the junction is discordant with germline, which a read error may explain. The chain has TRBV6-2 or TRBV6-3 and TRBJ1-1, with D uncertain. The CDR3 runs to 15 residues. Germline CDR1 and CDR2: MNHEY and SVGEGT. This chain's CDR3 is CASSDSGRKETEAFF. The CDR3 DNA follows: TGTGCCAGCAGTGACTCCGGGAGGAAGGAGACTGAAGCTTTCTTT.

The CDR3, as DNA: TGTGCCAGCAGTTACCCCGGTCAGCCCCAGCATTTT. Protein sequence: CASSYPGQPQHF. This chain joins TRBV6-5 and TRBJ1-5; no firm D call. Germline values: CDR1 MNHEY, CDR2 SVGAGI. Trimming pared 2 bases from V and 6 bases from J, leaving 5 bases between. CDR3 length equals 12 residues.

The V call is TRBV10-3, the J call TRBJ1-2; no firm D call. The CDR3 totals 14 residues. V lost 3 bases, J lost 4 bases, and 12 bases lay in between. Per germline, CDR1 ENHRY and CDR2 SYGVKD. For the CDR3, the DNA is TGTGCCATCAGTGAAAACCCAGGATCCTATGGCTACACCTTC. Encoded protein: CAISENPGSYGYTF.

The chain couples TRBV28 to TRBJ1-2; D not certain. The germline gives CDR1 MDHEN, CDR2 SYDVKM. Trimming took off 1 base at V and 4 bases at J, with 13 bases between the two ends. This CDR3 spans 15 amino acids. The CDR3 nucleotides are TGTGCCAGCAGTTTATCGGAGGTGCCCCGCTATGGCTACACCTTC. This codes for CASSLSEVPRYGYTF.

For the CDR3, the DNA is TGCAGTGCACGCGGGGGATACACAGGGAGTATGGGCTACACCTTC. This sequence encodes CSARGGYTGSMGYTF. The rearrangement links TRBV20-1 to TRBJ1-2, with D possibly being TRBD1 (6 bases). Trimming took off 6 bases at V and 8 bases at J, with 25 bases between the two ends. The germline V gene encodes CDR1 DFQATT and CDR2 SNEGSKA (reference sequence). CDR3 size: 15 residues.

V usage is TRBV19 and J usage is TRBJ2-7, with D possibly matching TRBD2 (5 bases). Germline loops: CDR1 LNHDA, CDR2 SQIVND (reference sequence). Trimming stripped 2 bases from V and 1 base from J, with 9 bases between. The CDR3 consists of 14 residues. The CDR3 DNA is TGTGCCAGTAGTATAAAGGACTGGTCCTACGAGCAGTACTTC. The encoded protein is CASSIKDWSYEQYF.

The chain has TRBV12-3 or TRBV12-4 and TRBJ1-3; D possibly corresponds to TRBD1 (6 bases). The V end lost 6 bases, the J end lost 7 bases, and 13 bases lay between the germline ends. CDR3 size: 13 residues. The CDR3 bases are TGTGCCAGCAGGGTCGTCGGGGGCAACACCATATATTTT. It specifies CASRVVGGNTIYF.

The rearrangement links TRBV3-1 to TRBJ2-1; D unresolved. The V gene lost 0 bases and the J gene lost 2 bases, with 14 bases spanning the gap. CDR1 is LGHDT, CDR2 YNNKEL, per germline (reference sequence). CDR3 size: 17 residues. This CDR3 reads CASSQDLTRTPYNEQFF. Written as DNA, the CDR3 is TGTGCCAGCAGCCAAGATCTTACGCGCACACCCTACAATGAGCAGTTCTTC.

The chain recombines TRBV6-2 or TRBV6-3 with TRBJ2-7; 9 bases map to TRBD1. CDR3 length: 16 residues. The V segment lost 2 bases and the J segment 3 bases; nucleotides outside the gene matches: 8. The germline CDR1 and CDR2 sequences are MNHEY and SVGEGT. The CDR3 nucleotides read TGTGCCAGCAGTTACCGCCCCCCGGGACAGGGCTACGAGCAGTACTTC. Amino acid sequence: CASSYRPPGQGYEQYF.

The chain uses TRBV5-1 and TRBJ2-7; D gene uncertain. CDR1 and CDR2 from the germline V gene are SGHRS and YFSETQ. Trimming took off 4 bases at V and 4 bases at J, with 24 bases between the two ends. The CDR3 totals 17 residues. DNA for the CDR3: TGCGCCAGCAGCACTTTTGACCGCTCCTACTCCTCTTACGAGCAGTACTTC. Its translation: CASSTFDRSYSSYEQYF.

The V call is TRBV29-1, the J call TRBJ1-2; 8 bases fit TRBD1. V gave up 4 bases and J gave up 4 bases; unmatched junction bases: 11. Germline CDR1 SQVTM, CDR2 ANQGSEA. This CDR3 comprises 15 residues. CDR3 sequence: CSVGDPRGQGYGYTF. The CDR3 DNA reads as TGCAGCGTTGGAGACCCCAGGGGGCAGGGCTATGGCTACACCTTC.

Here the CDR3 reads CASSSGQSYEQYF. For the CDR3, the DNA is TGTGCCAGCAGCTCTGGACAGAGTTACGAGCAGTACTTC. The chain is built from TRBV7-9 and TRBJ2-7, with a weak D call TRBD1 (6 bases). The CDR3 sequence is 13 residues long. Germline assignment: CDR1 SEHNR and CDR2 FQNEAQ (reference sequence). Trimming pared 4 bases from V and 4 bases from J, leaving 11 bases between.

This clonotype occurred once. V is TRBV28 and J is TRBJ1-2, with a weak D call TRBD1 (5 bases). Trimming left V 7 bases short and J 8 bases short, with 14 bases between. Germline lookup yields CDR1 MDHEN and CDR2 SYDVKM. This CDR3 is 12 amino acids long. The CDR3 loop is CASIGQGWGYTF. DNA of the CDR3: TGTGCCAGCATTGGTCAGGGATGGGGCTACACCTTC.

The chain recombines TRBV6-6 with TRBJ2-1; the D is unclear. Germline CDR1 MNHNY, CDR2 SVGAGI (reference sequence). The CDR3 is 12 amino acids. V lost 4 bases to trimming and J lost 9 bases, with 10 bases between them. This CDR3 reads CASSFGLGEQFF. The CDR3 region has the DNA TGTGCCAGCAGTTTTGGCCTAGGTGAGCAGTTCTTC.

The J gene is TRBJ1-4, the V gene TRBV27; the match to TRBD1 covers 8 bases. Germline lookup yields CDR1 MNHEY and CDR2 SMNVEV (reference sequence). The CDR3 length is 14 residues. V dropped 5 bases and J dropped 8; count of bases not matched to a gene: 7. This chain's CDR3 is CASSIRGQKEKLFF. In DNA, the CDR3 is TGTGCCAGCAGTATCAGGGGGCAGAAGGAAAAACTGTTTTTT.